The T cell receptor (beta chain) described here comes from a study of cytomegalovirus exposure and HLA in healthy donors. Points from the study as a whole: Among the CMV-associated chains, three were confirmed in vitro as specific for CMV antigens. Reportedly, diagnosis of cytomegalovirus status by the classifier showed high specificity and sensitivity. Some public TCRs appeared in many individuals, while most sequences were rare.

Generated by immunoSEQ multiplex PCR, the TCRdb table keeps only in-frame clones and is missing some. Of about 150,000 clones in the sample, nearly 90% are singletons; the top ten hold 9% to 9.5%. The germline CDR1 and CDR2 sequences are MNHNS and SASEGT. The CDR3 consists of 15 residues. V was trimmed by 3 bases and J by 6 bases, leaving 12 bases between them. Concerning this clone itself: Its antigen is unidentified.

J is TRBJ1-6 and V is TRBV6-1, with D unclear. What was sequenced was PBMCs. The receptor was isolated from a woman aged 18-29 years in good health and CMV-seropositive. CDR3 residues: CASSDRRTVNSPLHF. CDR3 bases: TGTGCCAGCAGTGACCGTCGAACAGTTAATTCACCCCTCCACTTT.